These 13 T cell receptor beta chains were sequenced from one sample in a study of cytomegalovirus exposure and HLA in healthy donors. Only in-frame clones appear in the TCRdb table, and some are missing; sequencing was by immunoSEQ multiplex PCR. The repertoire holds 90,000 to 150,000 clones, with roughly 90% as singletons. Sequenced material: PBMCs. These receptor sequences come from a young woman in good health and CMV-seropositive.

The CDR3 bases are TGTGCCAGCAGCCCGGGACAACTTATTCAGTACTTC. This encodes CASSPGQLIQYF. V usage is TRBV7-9 and J usage is TRBJ2-4, with D maybe TRBD1 (6 bases). Trimming removed 5 bases at V and 10 bases at J, with 12 bases between. The CDR3 loop spans 12 amino acids. Germline CDR1 reads SEHNR; CDR2 reads FQNEAQ (reference sequence).

The rearrangement uses TRBV5-1 and TRBJ2-1, with TRBD2 identical over 9 bases. Trimming cost V 4 bases and J 0 bases; bases outside gene matches: 5. This CDR3 comprises 16 residues. Germline V CDR1 and CDR2: SGHRS, YFSETQ. The chain's CDR3 is CASSDAGGPSYNEQFF. The CDR3 DNA sequence: TGCGCCAGCAGCGACGCGGGAGGGCCCTCCTACAATGAGCAGTTCTTC.

The chain recombines TRBV30 with TRBJ1-5, with 7 bases that match TRBD1. Germline lookup yields CDR1 GTSNPN and CDR2 SVGIG (reference sequence). The junction had 8 bases not matched to a gene; V was cut back by 0 bases and J by 6 bases. The CDR3 length is 15 residues. CDR3 nucleotides: TGTGCCTGGAGTGTTACAGGGGATCGGAGTCAGCCCCAGCATTTT. The encoded protein is CAWSVTGDRSQPQHF.

The chain links TRBV15 to TRBJ1-1; D uncertain. From germline, CDR1 is LNHNV and CDR2 YYDKDF (reference sequence). This CDR3 spans 17 amino acids. V lost 3 bases to trimming and J lost 4 bases, with 21 bases between them. CDR3 in amino acids: CATSREQFYPRGTEAFF. The DNA for the CDR3 is TGTGCCACCAGCAGGGAACAGTTTTATCCCCGGGGCACTGAAGCTTTCTTT.

CDR3 sequence reads: CASSSQGIFNQPQHF. In DNA form, the CDR3 reads TGTGCCAGCAGTTCACAGGGCATTTTCAATCAGCCCCAGCATTTT. This sequence joins TRBV28 and TRBJ1-5; D perhaps matches TRBD1 (6 bases). Germline V CDR1 and CDR2: MDHEN, SYDVKM. The V gene lost 4 bases and the J gene lost 3 bases, with 13 bases spanning the gap. This CDR3 comprises 15 residues. Based on the CDR3 plus reference TRBV28 and TRBJ1-5, the full variable domain is DVKVTQSSRYLVKRTGEKVFLECVQDMDHENMFWYRQDPGLGLRLIYFSYDVKMKEKGDIPEGYSVSREKKERFSLILESASTNQTSMYLCASSSQGIFNQPQHFGDGTRLSIL.

This clone has just a few counts. This chain links TRBV10-3 with TRBJ1-4; TRBD1 matches 7 bases. The length of the CDR3 is 15 residues. The germline V gene has CDR1 ENHRY and CDR2 SYGVKD. Trimming took 2 bases from V and 4 from J; bases not matched to a gene: 4. CDR3 protein: CAISERTGLNEKLFF. The CDR3 DNA sequence: TGTGCCATCAGTGAGCGGACAGGACTTAATGAAAAACTGTTTTTT.

In nucleotides, the CDR3 is TGCGCCAGCAGCTCCCGGGACAACTCCTACAATGAGCAGTTCTTC. Translating gives CASSSRDNSYNEQFF. This rearrangement joins TRBV5-1 to TRBJ2-1, with a possible D match to TRBD1 (6 bases). Germline CDR1 reads SGHRS; CDR2 reads YFSETQ. This CDR3 has 15 amino acids. Trimming cost V 3 bases and J 0 bases, with 10 bases left between them.

The chain couples TRBV6-5 to TRBJ2-1; D is possibly TRBD1 (6 bases). This CDR3 region has 15 residues. Germline loops: CDR1 MNHEY, CDR2 SVGAGI. V gave up 8 bases and J gave up 4 bases, with 18 bases separating them. Here the CDR3 reads CASRIATGLYNEQFF. The DNA for the CDR3 is TGTGCCAGCCGGATAGCGACAGGCCTGTACAATGAGCAGTTCTTC.

This clone has a single count. The chain combines TRBV5-6 with TRBJ1-2; the D gene is possibly TRBD1 (5 bases). Deletions cut 3 bases from V and 7 bases from J, with 28 bases between. This CDR3 is 18 amino acids long. CDR1 SGHDT and CDR2 YYEEEE come from the germline V gene. The chain's CDR3 is CASSSLQARDPRDSGYTF. CDR3 coding DNA: TGTGCCAGCAGCTCACTCCAGGCCCGGGACCCGCGGGACTCTGGCTACACCTTC. Full variable domain (missing parts from reference TRBV5-6 and TRBJ1-2): DAGVTQSPTHLIKTRGQQVTLRCSPKSGHDTVSWYQQALGQGPQFIFQYYEEEERQRGNFPDRFSGHQFPNYSSELNVNALLLGDSALYLCASSSLQARDPRDSGYTFGSGTRLTVV.

The chain joins TRBV5-1 to TRBJ2-3, with TRBD2 matching 10 bases. This CDR3 is 17 amino acids long. Germline values: CDR1 SGHRS, CDR2 YFSETQ. J lost 3 bases, V lost 0 bases, and 7 bases had no gene match. The DNA for the CDR3 is TGCGCCAGCAGCTTGGCTAGCGGGGGAGTCCGGACAGATACGCAGTATTTT. This translates into CASSLASGGVRTDTQYF.

V usage is TRBV19 and J usage is TRBJ2-1, with TRBD1 identical over 7 bases. The V gene's germline CDR1 is LNHDA and CDR2 SQIVND (reference sequence). J was trimmed by 2 bases and V by 1 base; bases with no gene match: 5. The length of the CDR3 is 16 residues. Here the CDR3 reads CASSIAGTAAYNEQFF. The CDR3 DNA reads as TGTGCCAGTAGTATAGCGGGGACAGCCGCCTACAATGAGCAGTTCTTC.

The table lists this clone with a count of one. This chain joins TRBV9 and TRBJ2-3; maybe TRBD2 (5 bases). V dropped 4 bases and J dropped 0 bases, with 15 bases sitting between them. Germline loops: CDR1 SGDLS, CDR2 YYNGEE. This CDR3 has 16 amino acids. Here the CDR3 DNA reads TGTGCCAGCAGCTATTTCGAGGGTGCTAGCACAGATACGCAGTATTTT. This gives the protein CASSYFEGASTDTQYF.

The chain recombines TRBV5-4 with TRBJ2-3, with D possibly TRBD2 on 7 matching bases. Germline assignment: CDR1 SGHNT and CDR2 YYREEE (reference sequence). The V end lost 5 bases, the J end lost 4 bases, and 17 bases lay between the germline ends. This CDR3 is built from 15 residues. CDR3 in DNA: TGTGCCAGCAGTATTGCGAGGGGGAGGGCAGATACGCAGTATTTT. As protein: CASSIARGRADTQYF.